This T cell receptor beta chain is drawn from a study of T cell responses to AZD1222 COVID-19 vaccine. Profiling relied on immunoSEQ multiplex PCR, and the TCRdb table lists in-frame clones only, not all of them. Of about 120,000 clones detected, about 86% appear once; the ten largest clones hold about 12%. Germline CDR1 reads SGHTA; CDR2 reads FQGNSA. The V and J ends lost 1 base and 9 bases, in that order; junction bases with no gene match: 14. The CDR3 is made up of 17 amino acids. General study findings and limits: Unmutated variant regions reportedly attract nearly half of all spike-specific TCRs. Only a handful of AZD1222 recipients tested seropositive at baseline. Among the donors, most were white British and more were female, and clonal diversity was possibly underestimated.

Of note for this clone: Its antigen is undetermined.

The starting material was peripheral blood, obtained on day 0 of AZD1222 vaccination. The TCR originated in an adult in good health. The J gene is TRBJ2-1, the V gene TRBV7-2, with TRBD2 matching 8 bases. The CDR3 region is CASSLVGGLAAGGEQFF. In DNA, the CDR3 is TGTGCCAGCAGCTTAGTAGGTGGACTAGCTGCTGGCGGTGAGCAGTTCTTC.